The T cell receptor beta chain described here comes from a study of blood T cell repertoires in COVID-19. Study as a whole: Sample material is recorded as cDNA or gDNA derived from T cells, B-cell-depleted T cells, or PBMCs.

The ends were cut back, 7 bases at V and 5 bases at J, with 11 bases in the middle. The germline V gene has CDR1 SQVTM and CDR2 ANQGSEA. The CDR3 covers 12 residues. Original analysis: Cell counts per sample came from amplifying reference gene primers. Generated by immunoSEQ multiplex PCR, the TCRdb table keeps only in-frame clones and is missing some. That table is the source of V, J and clone size, and D and trimming were worked out from the DNA. In the table there are about 92,000 clones, approximately 85% of which are singletons. This clonotype originated in a human donor in a cohort sampled during active COVID-19. The V gene is TRBV29-1, the J gene TRBJ2-2; weak D call: TRBD2 (5 bases). Sequencing used peripheral blood. Here the CDR3 reads CSGETGTGELFF. For the CDR3, the DNA is TGCAGCGGGGAGACCGGAACCGGGGAGCTGTTTTTT.